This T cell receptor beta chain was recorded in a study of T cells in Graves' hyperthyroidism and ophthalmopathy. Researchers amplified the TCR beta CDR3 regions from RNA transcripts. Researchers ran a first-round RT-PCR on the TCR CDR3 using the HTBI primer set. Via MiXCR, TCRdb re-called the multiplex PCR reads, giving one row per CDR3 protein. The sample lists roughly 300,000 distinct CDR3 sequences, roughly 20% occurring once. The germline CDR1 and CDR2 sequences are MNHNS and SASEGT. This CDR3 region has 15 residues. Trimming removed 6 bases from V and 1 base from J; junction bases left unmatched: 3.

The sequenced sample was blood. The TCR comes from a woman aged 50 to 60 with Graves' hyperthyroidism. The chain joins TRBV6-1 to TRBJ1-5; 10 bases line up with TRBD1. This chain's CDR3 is CASSRTGGSNQPQHF. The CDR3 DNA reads TGTGCCAGCAGCAGGACAGGGGGGAGCAATCAGCCCCAGCATTTT.